These T cell receptor beta chains were read from a single sample in a study of T cells after yellow fever vaccination. MiXCR, applied by TCRdb to the 5' RACE reads, yields one record per CDR3 protein. The sample records tens of thousands of distinct CDR3 sequences, just under 8% being singletons. Sequencing was performed on CD8+ T cells sorted from PBMCs, taken on the day of the yellow fever booster vaccination. These receptor sequences come from a man aged 25 to 40 who received the YFV17D yellow fever vaccine. Each CDR3 is given without its conserved first and last residue.

V gene	J gene	CDR3 protein
TRBV7-2	TRBJ2-2	ASSLNVAGWELF
TRBV7-8	TRBJ2-2	ASSIQGGTGELF
TRBV7-2	TRBJ2-3	ASSNDADTQY
TRBV7-7	TRBJ2-1	ASSFGGTDEQF
TRBV29-1	TRBJ2-7	SVLGLAGIYEQY
TRBV10-1	TRBJ2-7	ASRVRGSTFREQY
TRBV12-3/TRBV12-4	TRBJ2-3	ASSTRQGPRGDTQY
TRBV25-1	TRBJ2-2	ASSAKNTGELF
TRBV4-3	TRBJ2-4	ASSQALPDIDENIQY
TRBV20-1	TRBJ1-5	SVVAPEGEQPQH
TRBV30	TRBJ1-2	AWSVRGQDYGYT
TRBV2	TRBJ2-7	ASSEARGAPGEQY
TRBV5-6	TRBJ2-7	ASVTSTGQGGQQY
TRBV6-2/TRBV6-3	TRBJ1-1	ASSYPLGGPEAF
TRBV5-1	TRBJ2-7	ASRRGYEQY
TRBV12-3/TRBV12-4	TRBJ2-1	ASTNRGSEVYNEQF
TRBV20-1	TRBJ2-3	SARAPDTQY
TRBV27	TRBJ2-4	ASSTGLGNIQY
TRBV3-1	TRBJ2-7	ASSRYGTDAYEQY
TRBV12-3/TRBV12-4	TRBJ2-1	ASSLEYPPSGVEQF
TRBV27	TRBJ2-6	ASSLGSRTLSSGANVLT
TRBV7-2	TRBJ2-1	ASSPPNNEQF
TRBV30	TRBJ2-2	AWRTVGELF
TRBV24-1	TRBJ2-5	APLAAGVKETQY
TRBV4-1	TRBJ2-3	ASSQVGFGPAGDTQY
TRBV7-9	TRBJ2-1	ASSPPGTSGYNEQF
TRBV12-3/TRBV12-4	TRBJ2-1	ASGSWDSGPDNEQF
TRBV7-2	TRBJ2-7	ASSLGLAGHEQY
TRBV9	TRBJ2-7	ASSPLRGSPYEQY
TRBV7-9	TRBJ2-3	ASTSRMDTQY
TRBV30	TRBJ1-5	AWSVGAYSKQPQH
TRBV6-1	TRBJ2-1	ASRVAGVSNEQF
TRBV4-3	TRBJ2-7	ASSQVASGRAYEQY
TRBV4-3	TRBJ2-7	ASSQGSGTANTYEQY
TRBV27	TRBJ2-1	ASSGRGAYNEQF
TRBV27	TRBJ2-7	ASSLTYPYEQY
TRBV23-1	TRBJ2-6	ASSPSGQGNTGANVLT
TRBV7-3	TRBJ2-7	ASSPPRDRPYEQY
TRBV4-3	TRBJ2-1	ASSQAGALYNEQF
TRBV7-9	TRBJ2-4	ASSTPETIAKNIQY
TRBV9	TRBJ2-1	ASSEGGDTSGRAEQF
TRBV5-1	TRBJ1-2	ASSLQGNGYT